This TCR delta chain is drawn from a study of gamma delta lymphoproliferative disorders and STAT genes. Study details: For the delta chain, EuroClonality-NGS standard procedure was applied.

TCRdb reanalysed the multiplex PCR reads via CATT. The sample consists of 600 to 850 delta-chain clones, approximately 2.8% of them appearing once. This CDR3 region has 21 residues. Unmatched junction bases numbered 23, after V lost 3 bases and J lost 0 bases. CDR1 is GEAIGNYY and CDR2 is EKD in the germline V gene. Study-wide findings and caveats: Apart from two gamma clonotypes, major patient clonotypes were public.

The receptor sequences were amplified from genomic DNA of peripheral blood mononuclear cells. Sequenced patients had a median age of around 60 years. No sample was taken during therapy; all were off or pre-therapy. This clone has just a few counts. Its cognate antigen is unknown. The translation of this DNA and the TCRdb protein of a much larger clone differ at residue 9, probably owing to a read error; the protein shown here is translated from the DNA. Other DNA sequences in this sample translate to the same CDR3. The sample was blood. The V gene is TRDV2, the J gene TRDJ1, with TRDD3 matching 8 bases. This TCR came from a human donor with gamma-delta T-cell large granular lymphocyte leukemia. The DNA for the CDR3 is TGTGCCTGTGACTCGATACTGGGGGTCCTCCGGCGATCCCCGAACACCGATAAACTCATCTTT. Translating it yields CACDSILGVLRRSPNTDKLIF.